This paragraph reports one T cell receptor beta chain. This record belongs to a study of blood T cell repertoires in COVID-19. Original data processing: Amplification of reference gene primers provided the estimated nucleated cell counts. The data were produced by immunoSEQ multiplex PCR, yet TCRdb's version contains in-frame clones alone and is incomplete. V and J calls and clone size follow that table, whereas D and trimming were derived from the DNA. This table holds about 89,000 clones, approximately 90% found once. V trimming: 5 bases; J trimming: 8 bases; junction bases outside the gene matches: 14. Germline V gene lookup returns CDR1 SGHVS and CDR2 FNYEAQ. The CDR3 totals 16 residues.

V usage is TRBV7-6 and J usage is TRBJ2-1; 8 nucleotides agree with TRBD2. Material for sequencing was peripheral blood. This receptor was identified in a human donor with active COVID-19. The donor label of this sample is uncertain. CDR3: CASSGSLAGGGDEQFF. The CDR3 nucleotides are TGTGCCAGCAGCGGTTCCCTAGCGGGTGGTGGCGATGAGCAGTTCTTC.